Described below is a single T cell receptor (beta chain) sequence and its context. In the original analysis: Using reference gene primer amplification, nucleated cell counts were estimated. Sequenced by immunoSEQ multiplex PCR; TCRdb stores in-frame clones only, minus some. V, J and clone size are those of that table, while D and trimming were read from the DNA. Here the sample spans 250,000 or so clones, around 87% being singletons. This specimen belongs to a study of blood T cell repertoires in COVID-19. Turning to the study itself: Sample material is recorded as cDNA or gDNA derived from T cells, B-cell-depleted T cells, or PBMCs.

This TCR came from a woman in her 40s who had recovered from COVID-19. Sequencing was done on a sample of peripheral blood.

The CDR3 nucleotides are TGTGCCAGCAGCTACCAAACGGGACTAGCGGCCTACAATGAGCAGTTCTTC. Amino acid sequence: CASSYQTGLAAYNEQFF. The chain is built from TRBV7-2 and TRBJ2-1, with 11 nucleotides matching TRBD2. V trimming: 4 bases; J trimming: 2 bases; junction bases outside the gene matches: 7. The CDR3 has 17 amino acids. Per the germline V gene, CDR1 is SGHTA and CDR2 is FQGNSA.